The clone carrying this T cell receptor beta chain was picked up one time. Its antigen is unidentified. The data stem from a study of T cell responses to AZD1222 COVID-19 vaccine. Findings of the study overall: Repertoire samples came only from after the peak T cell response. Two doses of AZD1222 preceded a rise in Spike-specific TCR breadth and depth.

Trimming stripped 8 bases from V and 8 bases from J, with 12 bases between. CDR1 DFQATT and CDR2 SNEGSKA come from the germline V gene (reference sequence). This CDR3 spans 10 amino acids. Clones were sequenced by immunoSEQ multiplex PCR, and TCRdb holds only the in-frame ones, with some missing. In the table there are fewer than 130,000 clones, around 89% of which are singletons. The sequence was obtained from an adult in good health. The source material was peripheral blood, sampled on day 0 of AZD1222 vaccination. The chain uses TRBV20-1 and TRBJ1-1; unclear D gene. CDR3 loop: CSSGLTEAFF. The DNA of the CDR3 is TGCAGTTCTGGACTGACAGAAGCTTTCTTT.